This T cell receptor (beta chain) was recovered during a study of blood T cell repertoires in COVID-19. The protocol was immunoSEQ multiplex PCR, while the TCRdb copy is restricted to in-frame clones and leaves out a portion. The table lists about 50,000 clones, about 88% of them singletons. J was trimmed by 7 bases and V by 6 bases; bases with no gene match: 11. The CDR3 has 15 amino acids. Germline V gives CDR1 LNHDA, CDR2 SQIVND (reference sequence). Participants reported their clinical history, and cohort assignment relied on those reports. Donors of Cohort 3 who recovered were those that had two negative PCRs, clearance, or symptom resolution. Only one count was recorded for this clone.

Material for sequencing was PBMCs or T cells enriched from blood (not recorded which). The clonotype was recovered from a woman between 45 and 65 years old who had recovered from COVID-19. The V and J genes are TRBV19 and TRBJ2-7; 11 bases fit TRBD1. The CDR3: CASRITGQGAGEQYF. The CDR3 nucleotides are TGTGCCAGTAGGATCACTGGACAGGGGGCGGGGGAGCAGTACTTC.